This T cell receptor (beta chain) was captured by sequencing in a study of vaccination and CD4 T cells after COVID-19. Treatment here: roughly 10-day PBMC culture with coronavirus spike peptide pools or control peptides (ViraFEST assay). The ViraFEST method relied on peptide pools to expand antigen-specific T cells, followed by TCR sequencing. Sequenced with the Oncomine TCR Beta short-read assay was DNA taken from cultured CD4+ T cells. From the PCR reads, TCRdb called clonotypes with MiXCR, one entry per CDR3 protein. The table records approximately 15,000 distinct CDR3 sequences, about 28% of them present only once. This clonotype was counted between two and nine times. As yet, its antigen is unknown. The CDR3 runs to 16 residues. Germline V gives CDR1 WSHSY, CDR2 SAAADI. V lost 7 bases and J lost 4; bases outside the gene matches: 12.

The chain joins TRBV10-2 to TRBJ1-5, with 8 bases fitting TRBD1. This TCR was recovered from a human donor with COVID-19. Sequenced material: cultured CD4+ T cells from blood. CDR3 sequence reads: CASTPRVGQVNQPQHF. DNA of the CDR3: TGCGCCAGCACCCCCCGCGTGGGACAGGTTAATCAGCCCCAGCATTTT.